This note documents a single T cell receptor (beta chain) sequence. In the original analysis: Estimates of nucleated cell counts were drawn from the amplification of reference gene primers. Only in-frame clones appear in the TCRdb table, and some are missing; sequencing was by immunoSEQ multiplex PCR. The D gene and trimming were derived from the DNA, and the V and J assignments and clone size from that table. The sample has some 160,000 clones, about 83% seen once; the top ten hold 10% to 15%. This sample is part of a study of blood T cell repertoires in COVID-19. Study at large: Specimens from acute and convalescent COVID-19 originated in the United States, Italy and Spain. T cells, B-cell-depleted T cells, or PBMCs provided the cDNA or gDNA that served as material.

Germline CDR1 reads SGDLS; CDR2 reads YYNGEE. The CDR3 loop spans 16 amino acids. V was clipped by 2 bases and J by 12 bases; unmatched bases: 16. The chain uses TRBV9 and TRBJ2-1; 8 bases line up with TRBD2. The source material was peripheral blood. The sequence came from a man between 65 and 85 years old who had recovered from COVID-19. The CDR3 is CASSVGSGTRPHGQFF. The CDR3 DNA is TGTGCCAGCAGCGTGGGATCCGGGACTAGGCCCCATGGGCAGTTCTTC.